The 27 T cell receptor beta chains below were found in one sample sequenced in a study of blood T cell repertoires in COVID-19. Sequencing used immunoSEQ multiplex PCR; TCRdb keeps in-frame clones, though not all of them. This table has 110,000 to 150,000 clones, about 88% appearing once. What was sequenced was peripheral blood. The origin of the receptors is a human donor in a cohort sampled during active COVID-19.

The V call is TRBV5-1, the J call TRBJ2-2; TRBD2 matches 8 bases. Losses at the gene ends were 4 bases for V and 7 bases for J; bases not matched to a gene: 12. Germline lookup yields CDR1 SGHRS and CDR2 YFSETQ. The CDR3 is 16 amino acids. The CDR3 DNA sequence: TGCGCCAGCAGCAAACGTCCGGGACTAGAAAGCGGGGAGCTGTTTTTT. Protein product: CASSKRPGLESGELFF.

This rearrangement joins TRBV27 to TRBJ2-7, with 9 nucleotides matching TRBD2. The trim removed 5 bases at V and 5 bases at J, leaving 7 bases unmatched. The germline V gene has CDR1 MNHEY and CDR2 SMNVEV (reference sequence). The CDR3 runs to 14 residues. The CDR3 reads CASSQRSGSDEQYF. The CDR3 DNA reads as TGTGCCAGCAGTCAACGTAGCGGGAGCGACGAGCAGTACTTC.

The chain combines TRBV5-1 with TRBJ2-5, with TRBD2 identical over 8 bases. The CDR3 loop spans 16 amino acids. The ends lost 2 bases at V and 3 bases at J; junction bases unmatched: 9. The germline V gene encodes CDR1 SGHRS and CDR2 YFSETQ. The CDR3 region is CASSFDGGAGKETQYF. The DNA of the CDR3 is TGCGCCAGCAGCTTCGACGGGGGGGCAGGTAAAGAGACCCAGTACTTC.

The rearrangement links TRBV7-8 to TRBJ2-2; 7 positions match TRBD2. CDR1 and CDR2 from the germline V gene are SGHVS and FQNEAQ. This CDR3 is built from 17 residues. Trimming at V came to 0 bases and at J to 0 bases, leaving 4 bases not matched to a gene. DNA of the CDR3: TGTGCCAGCAGCTTAGCTCTAGCGGCCACGAACACCGGGGAGCTGTTTTTT. Its protein product is CASSLALAATNTGELFF.

The chain is built from TRBV25-1 and TRBJ1-5; TRBD1 is a possible D gene (5 bases). The V end lost 8 bases, the J end lost 3 bases, and 11 bases lay between the germline ends. The V gene's germline CDR1 is MGHDK and CDR2 SYGVNS. The CDR3 runs to 13 residues. CDR3 in DNA: TGTGCCAGCCAGGGAGGGATCAATCAGCCCCAGCATTTT. As protein: CASQGGINQPQHF.

CDR3 residues: CATSSYSGVETQYF. The CDR3, as DNA: TGTGCCACCAGCAGTTACAGTGGTGTGGAGACCCAGTACTTC. The gene calls are TRBV15 and TRBJ2-5, with D unclear. Trimming stripped 3 bases from V and 5 bases from J, with 13 bases between. This CDR3 region has 14 residues. The germline V gene encodes CDR1 LNHNV and CDR2 YYDKDF (reference sequence).

Only one count was recorded for this clone. The chain recombines TRBV30 with TRBJ2-1; D is possibly TRBD2 (6 bases). From germline, CDR1 is GTSNPN and CDR2 SVGIG (reference sequence). This CDR3 spans 15 amino acids. Trimming took 0 bases from V and 5 from J, leaving 14 bases between them. CDR3 DNA sequence: TGTGCCTGGAGTGTGGATAGCGGACCGAACAATGAGCAGTTCTTC. As protein: CAWSVDSGPNNEQFF.

The chain links TRBV20-1 to TRBJ1-5; tentatively, D is TRBD1 (5 bases). Germline CDR1 and CDR2: DFQATT and SNEGSKA (reference sequence). V was trimmed by 3 bases and J by 11 bases, leaving 17 bases between them. The CDR3 spans 13 residues. CDR3 DNA: TGCAGTGCTAGTGACGGGGGGTTAGGGGCCCAGCATTTT. Protein: CSASDGGLGAQHF.

The chain has TRBV7-8 and TRBJ2-1, with D maybe TRBD2 (6 bases). Germline V gene lookup returns CDR1 SGHVS and CDR2 FQNEAQ. V gave up 1 base and J gave up 0 bases, with 22 bases separating them. The CDR3 spans 20 residues. The CDR3 coding sequence is TGTGCCAGCAGCTTAGAAGTAGGTGTAGCGGCCTATAGCTCCTACAATGAGCAGTTCTTC. Translation: CASSLEVGVAAYSSYNEQFF.

The chain joins TRBV27 to TRBJ2-1; tentative D call: TRBD2 (6 bases). This CDR3 comprises 13 residues. Germline CDR1 and CDR2: MNHEY and SMNVEV (reference sequence). Trimming stripped 3 bases from V and 10 bases from J, with 13 bases between. DNA of the CDR3: TGTGCCAGCAGTTTGCGGGGCTCCAACGAGCAGTTCTTC. It specifies CASSLRGSNEQFF.

The genes are TRBV27 and TRBJ2-1; D is ambiguous. V lost 0 bases, J lost 6 bases, and 9 bases lay in between. The CDR3 consists of 14 residues. The germline CDR1 and CDR2 sequences are MNHEY and SMNVEV (reference sequence). CDR3 DNA sequence: TGTGCCAGCAGTTTATCGAGGCTAACCAATGAGCAGTTCTTC. Amino acid sequence: CASSLSRLTNEQFF.

The chain couples TRBV28 to TRBJ2-2; no firm D call. The V and J ends lost 6 bases and 8 bases respectively, with 10 bases between them. This CDR3 is 12 amino acids long. CDR1 and CDR2 (germline): MDHEN, SYDVKM. CDR3 region: CASRPPRGELFF. CDR3 DNA: TGTGCCAGCAGGCCCCCGAGGGGGGAGCTGTTTTTT.

J is TRBJ1-2 and V is TRBV27, with D perhaps TRBD1 (6 bases). CDR1 and CDR2 (germline): MNHEY, SMNVEV (reference sequence). CDR3 size: 14 residues. The germline V and J ends were trimmed by 4 bases and 4 bases, with 13 bases remaining between them. As DNA, the CDR3 is TGTGCCAGCAGTTGGAAAGGGGGATCCTATGGCTACACCTTC. Translation gives CASSWKGGSYGYTF.

V usage is TRBV7-9 and J usage is TRBJ1-2; D gene ambiguous. This CDR3 spans 11 amino acids. The V end lost 1 base, the J end lost 6 bases, and 3 bases lay between the germline ends. Germline V gene data show CDR1 as SEHNR and CDR2 as FQNEAQ (reference sequence). The CDR3 DNA reads TGTGCCAGCAGCTTAGGCGATGGCTACACCTTC. This codes for CASSLGDGYTF.

The V gene is TRBV10-3, the J gene TRBJ2-3, with a weak D call TRBD2 (6 bases). CDR1 and CDR2 (germline): ENHRY, SYGVKD. CDR3 length: 12 residues. V shed 6 bases and J shed 3 bases, with 7 bases lying between them. The CDR3 is CAIRTSTDTQYF. The DNA of the CDR3 is TGTGCCATCAGGACTAGTACAGATACGCAGTATTTT.

The J gene is TRBJ2-2, the V gene TRBV28; TRBD2 matches 11 bases. Germline V gene lookup returns CDR1 MDHEN and CDR2 SYDVKM. V shed 4 bases and J 5 bases; nucleotides not matched to a gene: 15. CDR3 size: 19 residues. For the CDR3, the DNA is TGTGCCAGCAGTTCGAAGAGATTTAGCGGGAGGGCCGGGACCGGGGAGCTGTTTTTT. Protein: CASSSKRFSGRAGTGELFF. The variable domain in full, with the rest retrieved from reference TRBV28 and TRBJ2-2, is DVKVTQSSRYLVKRTGEKVFLECVQDMDHENMFWYRQDPGLGLRLIYFSYDVKMKEKGDIPEGYSVSREKKERFSLILESASTNQTSMYLCASSSKRFSGRAGTGELFFGEGSRLTVL.

This chain links TRBV27 with TRBJ1-1; tentatively, D is TRBD1 (5 bases). Germline-derived CDR1 and CDR2 are MNHEY and SMNVEV (reference sequence). Trimming left V 1 base short and J 1 base short, with 7 bases between. There are 14 residues in the CDR3. The CDR3 nucleotides read TGTGCCAGCAGTTTATACGACAGGAACACTGAAGCTTTCTTT. Its protein is CASSLYDRNTEAFF.

The V call is TRBV7-9, the J call TRBJ2-5, with TRBD2 matching 12 bases. This CDR3 region has 17 residues. Unmatched junction bases numbered 14, after V lost 5 bases and J lost 7 bases. The germline CDR1 and CDR2 sequences are SEHNR and FQNEAQ (reference sequence). This chain's CDR3 is CASSRPPPSGGDGTQYF. The DNA for the CDR3 is TGTGCCAGCAGCCGGCCCCCCCCTAGCGGGGGGGATGGGACCCAGTACTTC. The full variable domain, in which reference TRBV7-9 and TRBJ2-5 provide the parts outside the CDR3, is DTGVSQNPRHKITKRGQNVTFRCDPISEHNRLYWYRQTLGQGPEFLTYFQNEAQLEKSRLLSDRFSAERPKGSFSTLEIQRTEQGDSAMYLCASSRPPPSGGDGTQYFGPGTRLLVL.

The chain has TRBV6-6 and TRBJ1-6; 7 positions agree with TRBD1. The CDR3 totals 16 residues. CDR1 and CDR2 from the germline V gene are MNHNY and SVGAGI (reference sequence). With V trimmed by 6 bases and J by 8 bases, 13 bases remained unmatched. This CDR3 is CASSPGGQRWDSPLHF. As DNA, the CDR3 is TGTGCCAGCAGCCCAGGGGGGCAACGGTGGGATTCACCCCTCCACTTT.

This chain joins TRBV9 and TRBJ2-1; 9 positions agree with TRBD2. Per the germline V gene, CDR1 is SGDLS and CDR2 is YYNGEE. J lost 4 bases, V lost 3 bases, and 8 bases had no gene match. CDR3 length: 16 amino acids. As DNA, the CDR3 is TGTGCCAGCAGCGCTATGAGCGGGAGGAGTTACAATGAGCAGTTCTTC. It specifies CASSAMSGRSYNEQFF.

For the CDR3, the DNA is TGTGCCAGCAGCTCAAACAGGGGTCTGAACACTGAAGCTTTCTTT. This sequence encodes CASSSNRGLNTEAFF. The chain combines TRBV5-8 with TRBJ1-1; 7 positions agree with TRBD1. The CDR3 has 15 amino acids. Germline CDR1 SGHTS, CDR2 YDEGEE. The ends lost 3 bases at V and 0 bases at J; junction bases unmatched: 5.

This rearrangement joins TRBV27 to TRBJ1-4, with TRBD1 identical over 7 bases. J was trimmed by 3 bases and V by 4 bases; bases with no gene match: 8. The CDR3 covers 16 residues. Germline V lookup: CDR1 MNHEY, CDR2 SMNVEV (reference sequence). The CDR3 loop reads CASSSSPRGPNEKLFF. The CDR3 DNA sequence: TGTGCCAGCAGTTCTTCACCAAGGGGGCCTAATGAAAAACTGTTTTTT.

The chain is built from TRBV28 and TRBJ1-4; TRBD1 might be the D (6 bases). The CDR3 contains 14 residues. Germline V gene data show CDR1 as MDHEN and CDR2 as SYDVKM. V was cut by 4 bases and J by 8 bases, with 14 bases left in between. The CDR3 DNA is TGTGCCAGCAGTTCTACAGGGCCGAGGGAAAAACTGTTTTTT. Amino acids: CASSSTGPREKLFF.

This chain links TRBV5-1 with TRBJ2-1; possible D gene TRBD1, 7 bases. The germline V gene encodes CDR1 SGHRS and CDR2 YFSETQ. The CDR3 loop spans 15 amino acids. V lost 6 bases to trimming and J lost 1 base, with 14 bases between them. CDR3 region: CASMTTGTSYNEQFF. DNA for the CDR3: TGCGCCAGCATGACGACAGGGACTTCCTACAATGAGCAGTTCTTC.

This chain connects TRBV6-7 to TRBJ1-5; the D is unclear. TRBV6-7 is flagged as an ORF with uncertain function. The V and J ends lost 8 bases and 6 bases respectively, with 8 bases between them. CDR3 length: 11 amino acids. The CDR3 bases are TGTGCCAGCCCTCTAGGTCAGCCCCAGCATTTT. This sequence encodes CASPLGQPQHF.

The chain is built from TRBV9 and TRBJ2-7, with 8 bases aligning to TRBD1. V shed 0 bases and J 5 bases; nucleotides not matched to a gene: 7. This CDR3 contains 15 residues. The germline CDR1 and CDR2 sequences are SGDLS and YYNGEE. The CDR3 spells CASSVGQGSLDEQYF. CDR3 sequence (DNA): TGTGCCAGCAGCGTAGGACAGGGGAGCTTGGACGAGCAGTACTTC.

The genes are TRBV28 and TRBJ1-6, with TRBD1 as a possible D gene (6 bases). With 6 bases removed from V and 9 bases from J, the gap between germline ends came to 21 bases. The CDR3 sequence is 16 residues long. From germline, CDR1 is MDHEN and CDR2 SYDVKM. Written as DNA, the CDR3 is TGTGCCAGCAGCCGGACAGCCCTCCTCTCAATTTCACCCCTCCACTTT. This codes for CASSRTALLSISPLHF.